Detailed here is one T cell receptor (beta chain). The CDR3 extends over 13 amino acids. Losses at the gene ends were 7 bases for V and 2 bases for J; bases not matched to a gene: 2. Assay used: immunoSEQ multiplex PCR; TCRdb lists only in-frame clones, some missing. Seen here are about 2.3 million clones, 85% to 95% observed once, and the top ten hold 0.37%. The data were taken from a study of shared clonotypes between healthy human individuals. The chain combines TRBV23-1 with TRBJ2-7; 10 bases align to TRBD1. TRBV23-1 is given ORF status, its function remaining uncertain. This sequence was found in a man younger than 35 in good health. Some clones in this sample may be carry-over from other donors' samples. Sequencing used naive CD4+ T cells from PBMCs. The subset was: CD45RA+ positively selected. CDR3 residues: CASTGTGAYEQYF. CDR3 sequence (DNA): TGCGCCAGCACTGGGACAGGGGCCTACGAGCAGTACTTC.